One and the same sample provided the 23 T cell receptor beta chains below, sequenced in a study of T-cell reconstitution after alpha-beta-depleted transplantation in children. Unique molecular identifiers were incorporated into the prepared TCRbeta library. TCRdb re-called the PCR reads with MiXCR, one entry per CDR3 protein. The table has hundreds of thousands of distinct CDR3 sequences, under 15% seen once; the top ten hold about 2%. Sequencing used PBMCs, mostly from graft donor cells, obtained 360 days after TCRalphabeta/CD19-depleted stem cell transplant. Receptors originate from a male patient younger than 18 who had a stem cell transplant for acute myeloid leukemia, so the T cells may come from the graft donor.

The rearrangement joins TRBV28 to TRBJ2-7, with 13 bases that match TRBD2. Germline CDR1 reads MDHEN; CDR2 reads SYDVKM. This CDR3 region has 18 residues. The V segment lost 5 bases and the J segment 5 bases; nucleotides outside the gene matches: 15. The CDR3 protein is CASSLGLAGVWFLDEQYF. The CDR3 DNA reads TGTGCCAGCAGTCTCGGACTAGCGGGAGTTTGGTTTCTTGACGAGCAGTACTTC.

This clonotype appeared many times. The CDR3 DNA follows: TGCGCCAGCAGCCAAGATCATTGGGGCACAGATACGCAGTATTTT. It codes for CASSQDHWGTDTQYF. The rearrangement links TRBV4-3 to TRBJ2-3; D not certain. The V gene's germline CDR1 is LGHNA and CDR2 YSLEER. The CDR3 spans 15 residues. Trimming cost V 0 bases and J 1 base, with 8 bases left between them.

The sample holds a few counts of this clonotype. This chain joins TRBV7-9 and TRBJ2-7; tentative D call: TRBD2 (6 bases). The CDR3 runs 16 residues. V gave up 1 base and J gave up 2 bases, with 15 bases separating them. The V gene's germline CDR1 is SEHNR and CDR2 FQNEAQ (reference sequence). The CDR3 is CASSLGPRRGTYEQYF. DNA for the CDR3: TGTGCCAGCAGCTTAGGACCTCGGCGGGGCACCTACGAGCAGTACTTC.

Only a few counts were recorded for this clonotype. The chain couples TRBV20-1 to TRBJ2-3; D gene uncertain. V was shortened by 5 bases and J by 2 bases, with 8 bases between the two germline ends. The V gene's germline CDR1 is DFQATT and CDR2 SNEGSKA (reference sequence). The CDR3 covers 12 residues. Here the CDR3 DNA reads TGCAGTGCTCGTCTCAACACAGATACGCAGTATTTT. Protein: CSARLNTDTQYF.

The J gene is TRBJ1-1, the V gene TRBV7-9; D is perhaps TRBD1 (6 bases). This CDR3 is built from 15 residues. Trimming cost V 8 bases and J 2 bases, with 18 bases left between them. Germline V lookup: CDR1 SEHNR, CDR2 FQNEAQ (reference sequence). CDR3: CASALDWTVNTEAFF. The CDR3 nucleotides are TGTGCCAGCGCCCTGGATTGGACAGTTAACACTGAAGCTTTCTTT.

This clonotype was seen a handful of times. The V gene is TRBV28, the J gene TRBJ1-2; D remains unclear. V lost 4 bases and J 5 bases, leaving 11 bases between the germline ends. The CDR3 runs to 13 residues. CDR1 is MDHEN and CDR2 is SYDVKM in the germline V gene. In nucleotides, the CDR3 is TGTGCCAGCAGTTGGACGGTGGAATATGGCTACACCTTC. This sequence encodes CASSWTVEYGYTF.

The chain employs TRBV29-1 and TRBJ2-5, with TRBD1 identical over 7 bases. V lost 6 bases and J lost 5; bases outside the gene matches: 9. The germline V gene has CDR1 SQVTM and CDR2 ANQGSEA. This CDR3 has 13 amino acids. CDR3 protein: CSVDKQGMETQYF. CDR3 nucleotides: TGCAGCGTAGATAAACAGGGGATGGAGACCCAGTACTTC.

A few counts support this clonotype. V and J are TRBV29-1 and TRBJ1-4, with unresolved D. Trimming stripped 7 bases from V and 5 bases from J, with 5 bases between. The CDR3 consists of 10 residues. Germline lookup yields CDR1 SQVTM and CDR2 ANQGSEA. The CDR3 is CSGGNEKLFF. DNA for the CDR3: TGCAGCGGGGGAAATGAAAAACTGTTTTTT.

The rearrangement links TRBV28 to TRBJ1-2, with 8 positions matching TRBD1. Germline V gene lookup returns CDR1 MDHEN and CDR2 SYDVKM. Trimming removed 6 bases from V and 4 bases from J; junction bases left unmatched: 7. This CDR3 has 14 residues. In nucleotides, the CDR3 is TGTGCCAGCAGCCCCGCAGGGGGCATCTATGGCTACACCTTC. This codes for CASSPAGGIYGYTF.

In this sample, this clonotype turned up a few times. The rearrangement links TRBV30 to TRBJ2-6, with 9 bases lining up with TRBD1. Germline V gene sequence: CDR1 GTSNPN, CDR2 SVGIG (reference sequence). With 0 bases clipped from V and 2 bases from J, the junction kept 8 bases outside the gene matches. This CDR3 is built from 18 residues. This chain's CDR3 is CAWSVFKGQGTGANVLTF. CDR3 DNA sequence: TGTGCCTGGAGTGTTTTTAAAGGACAGGGGACTGGGGCCAACGTCCTGACTTTC.

This clonotype was recorded many times. This chain uses TRBV6-5 with TRBJ2-5; a weak D match, TRBD1 (5 bases). CDR1 is MNHEY and CDR2 is SVGAGI in the germline V gene. This CDR3 region has 16 residues. Deletions cut 5 bases from V and 1 base from J, with 17 bases between. The CDR3 DNA reads TGTGCCAGCAGTAACCCCCAGGCGGACACCCAAGAGACCCAGTACTTC. It specifies CASSNPQADTQETQYF.

This clonotype appeared a few times. V usage is TRBV6-2 or TRBV6-3 and J usage is TRBJ2-1, with 9 bases lining up with TRBD1. The CDR3 extends over 13 amino acids. Germline CDR1 MNHEY, CDR2 SVGEGT. V trimming: 6 bases; J trimming: 5 bases; junction bases outside the gene matches: 2. CDR3 nucleotide sequence: TGTGCCAGCAGGCGGACAGGGGACAATGAGCAGTTCTTC. Translation gives CASRRTGDNEQFF.

This clonotype was seen a handful of times. The rearrangement uses TRBV20-1 and TRBJ1-4; TRBD1 agrees at 9 bases. V trimming: 0 bases; J trimming: 9 bases; junction bases outside the gene matches: 8. The CDR3 runs 15 residues. Germline V CDR1 and CDR2: DFQATT, SNEGSKA (reference sequence). DNA of the CDR3: TGCAGTGCTAGAGATCGGGGACAGGGAGGGAAAAAACTGTTTTTT. Protein product: CSARDRGQGGKKLFF.

A few counts support this clonotype. V and J are TRBV5-1 and TRBJ1-3, with 7 bases that match TRBD1. CDR1 SGHRS and CDR2 YFSETQ come from the germline V gene. V dropped 4 bases and J dropped 3; count of bases not matched to a gene: 4. The CDR3 loop spans 14 amino acids. The CDR3 bases are TGCGCCAGCAGCGCGGGACAGTATGGAAACACCATATATTTT. Translated, it gives CASSAGQYGNTIYF.

The chain joins TRBV5-1 to TRBJ2-1; 8 positions agree with TRBD1. The germline CDR1 and CDR2 sequences are SGHRS and YFSETQ. This CDR3 contains 14 residues. Trimming removed 10 bases from V and 4 bases from J; junction bases left unmatched: 10. This chain's CDR3 is CAPWEQGVYNEQFF. The CDR3 coding sequence is TGCGCCCCCTGGGAACAGGGGGTTTACAATGAGCAGTTCTTC.

The rearrangement links TRBV7-2 to TRBJ2-7, with TRBD2 identical over 7 bases. The CDR3 covers 16 residues. V was clipped by 3 bases and J by 1 base; unmatched bases: 9. Germline CDR1 and CDR2: SGHTA and FQGNSA. The CDR3 reads CASSFAGLAVSYEQYF. DNA for the CDR3: TGTGCCAGCAGCTTCGCCGGGCTAGCGGTTTCCTACGAGCAGTACTTC.

The rearrangement joins TRBV7-6 to TRBJ2-3; D gene unclear. V lost 4 bases and J lost 4, with 6 bases in between. CDR3 length: 12 residues. From germline, CDR1 is SGHVS and CDR2 FNYEAQ. The CDR3 DNA is TGTGCCAGCAGCTCCGATTCAGATACGCAGTATTTT. This encodes CASSSDSDTQYF.

This clonotype was counted a few times. The DNA of the CDR3 is TGTGCCAGCAGCGAGGGGCGACTAGCGGGAGTGCCCTACGAGCAGTACTTC. This gives the protein CASSEGRLAGVPYEQYF. The V gene is TRBV9, the J gene TRBJ2-7; the match to TRBD2 covers 12 bases. The V gene end was trimmed by 3 bases and the J gene end by 2 bases; junction bases not matched to a gene: 9. The CDR3 runs to 17 residues. Looked up from germline, CDR1 is SGDLS and CDR2 is YYNGEE. Full variable domain (rest looked up from reference TRBV9 and TRBJ2-7): DSGVTQTPKHLITATGQRVTLRCSPRSGDLSVYWYQQSLDQGLQFLIQYYNGEERAKGNILERFSAQQFPDLHSELNLSSLELGDSALYFCASSEGRLAGVPYEQYFGPGTRLTVT.

This clonotype was recorded many times. V gene TRBV28 combines with J gene TRBJ2-1, with no clear D. V dropped 6 bases and J dropped 8 bases, with 14 bases sitting between them. The CDR3 totals 13 residues. Germline loops: CDR1 MDHEN, CDR2 SYDVKM. The chain's CDR3 is CASRLPGTDEQFF. In DNA form, the CDR3 reads TGTGCCAGCAGGTTGCCTGGTACCGATGAGCAGTTCTTC.

The V and J genes are TRBV2 and TRBJ2-5, with TRBD2 identical over 13 bases. The germline gives CDR1 SNHLY, CDR2 FYNNEI. The CDR3 consists of 14 residues. After removal of 3 bases from V and 7 bases from J, the junction contained 2 bases not matched to a gene. The CDR3 reads CASSEGLAGWTQYF. CDR3 nucleotides: TGTGCCAGCAGTGAGGGACTAGCGGGATGGACCCAGTACTTC.

On this clonotype: A read error may produce the germline difference seen at one junction end. The genes are TRBV28 and TRBJ1-5; TRBD1 is a possible D gene (6 bases). Germline loops: CDR1 MDHEN, CDR2 SYDVKM. The CDR3 is made up of 14 amino acids. CDR3 DNA: TGTGCCAGCAGCTTATGGGGGGCGCGGCAGCCCCAGCATTTT. It codes for CASSLWGARQPQHF. The full variable domain, in which reference TRBV28 and TRBJ1-5 provide the parts outside the CDR3, is DVKVTQSSRYLVKRTGEKVFLECVQDMDHENMFWYRQDPGLGLRLIYFSYDVKMKEKGDIPEGYSVSREKKERFSLILESASTNQTSMYLCASSLWGARQPQHFGDGTRLSIL.

J is TRBJ2-7 and V is TRBV19; D is unclear. The CDR3 runs to 11 residues. The V end was cut by 3 bases, the J end by 6 bases, with 6 bases between. Germline CDR1 and CDR2: LNHDA and SQIVND (reference sequence). CDR3 in amino acids: CASSIFGEQYF. Here the CDR3 DNA reads TGTGCCAGTAGTATTTTTGGCGAGCAGTACTTC.

J is TRBJ1-1 and V is TRBV5-1; 8 bases match TRBD1. V dropped 0 bases and J dropped 0; count of bases not matched to a gene: 10. The CDR3 sequence is 18 residues long. Germline V gives CDR1 SGHRS, CDR2 YFSETQ. CDR3 nucleotides: TGCGCCAGCAGCTTGGACAGGGGGACCGACCTCATGAACACTGAAGCTTTCTTT. It specifies CASSLDRGTDLMNTEAFF.